These 24 T cell receptor beta chains were all obtained from the same sample, sequenced in a study of beta chain features in type 1 diabetes. Investigators reverse transcribed all isolated RNA, so they sequenced expressed TCRB transcripts. Assay: immunoSEQ multiplex PCR; the TCRdb copy retains only in-frame clones and omits some. This table holds just over 450,000 clones, roughly 30% found once. Specimen: naive CD4+ T cells from blood. Receptors were obtained from a man between 18 and 29 years old in good health.

This clone was seen more than once but under ten times. The chain joins TRBV30 to TRBJ2-1; D assignment may be TRBD1 or TRBD2 (5 bases each). CDR1 is GTSNPN, CDR2 SVGIG, per germline (reference sequence). The CDR3 length is 12 residues. V was clipped by 3 bases and J by 13 bases, with 16 bases between them. DNA of the CDR3: TGTGCCTGGAGCCCCTTCGGGGCGGCCCAGTTCTTC. This gives the protein CAWSPFGAAQFF. The whole variable domain, filled in from reference TRBV30 and TRBJ2-1, reads SQTIHQWPATLVQPVGSPLSLECTVEGTSNPNLYWYRQAAGRGLQLLFYSVGIGQISSEVPQNLSASRPQDRQFILSSKKLLLSDSGFYLCAWSPFGAAQFFGPGTRLTVL.

This clone came up a few times. The chain couples TRBV25-1 to TRBJ2-2; 7 nucleotides match TRBD1. CDR1 and CDR2 (germline): MGHDK, SYGVNS. V lost 3 bases, J lost 4 bases, and 5 bases stayed unmatched. This CDR3 spans 15 amino acids. The CDR3 sequence: CASSELDRATGELFF. The CDR3 DNA sequence: TGTGCCAGCAGTGAGTTAGACAGGGCCACCGGGGAGCTGTTTTTT.

Written as DNA, the CDR3 is TGTGCCAGCAGTGAATACGAGGCAGAGACCCAGTACTTC. This encodes CASSEYEAETQYF. The chain recombines TRBV2 with TRBJ2-5; no definite D call. V lost 2 bases and J lost 4, with 8 bases in between. This CDR3 is built from 13 residues. Germline V lookup: CDR1 SNHLY, CDR2 FYNNEI.

There are a few counts of this clone. V usage is TRBV7-2 and J usage is TRBJ1-4; no clear D. Trimming removed 6 bases from V and 5 bases from J, with 10 bases in between. The CDR3 totals 13 residues. Germline V gives CDR1 SGHTA, CDR2 FQGNSA. The CDR3 loop is CASSRDPNEKLFF. The CDR3 DNA follows: TGTGCCAGCAGTCGCGACCCGAATGAAAAACTGTTTTTT.

This clone was seen a handful of times. The chain carries TRBV30 and TRBJ2-5, with TRBD2 matching over 10 bases. This CDR3 spans 18 amino acids. Germline assignment: CDR1 GTSNPN and CDR2 SVGIG (reference sequence). The junction had 18 bases not matched to a gene; V was cut back by 6 bases and J by 2 bases. CDR3: CACEPGTSETSWQETQYF. As DNA, the CDR3 is TGTGCCTGTGAACCGGGGACTAGCGAGACCAGCTGGCAAGAGACCCAGTACTTC.

The genes are TRBV6-1 and TRBJ2-1; D remains ambiguous. CDR1 and CDR2 (germline): MNHNS, SASEGT. V was cut by 3 bases and J by 0 bases, with 15 bases left in between. The CDR3 spans 17 residues. Here the CDR3 DNA reads TGTGCCAGCAGTGAGAGGCCGAGATCGAGCTCCTACAATGAGCAGTTCTTC. This encodes CASSERPRSSSYNEQFF.

This clone has only a few counts. V usage is TRBV5-4 and J usage is TRBJ2-7, with no clear D. The CDR3 consists of 15 residues. Germline loops: CDR1 SGHNT, CDR2 YYREEE (reference sequence). V lost 3 bases to trimming and J lost 2 bases, with 15 bases between them. The CDR3 loop is CASSSRSFATYEQYF. The CDR3 nucleotides read TGTGCCAGCAGCTCCAGGAGCTTCGCCACCTACGAGCAGTACTTC.

The rearrangement joins TRBV5-1 to TRBJ2-5, with D possibly being TRBD1 (6 bases). Germline CDR1 is SGHRS and CDR2 is YFSETQ. With 1 base removed from V and 3 bases from J, the gap between germline ends came to 10 bases. The CDR3 length is 14 residues. The CDR3 nucleotides are TGCGCCAGCAGCTTGACGGCAGGGGAAGAGACCCAGTACTTC. Translating gives CASSLTAGEETQYF.

The V call is TRBV28, the J call TRBJ2-1; TRBD1 matches 8 bases. Germline values: CDR1 MDHEN, CDR2 SYDVKM. The length of the CDR3 is 18 residues. V shed 3 bases and J 1 base; nucleotides not matched to a gene: 11. The CDR3 is CASSFLRDRRWSYNEQFF. The CDR3 DNA reads as TGTGCCAGCAGTTTCCTCCGGGACAGGCGGTGGTCCTACAATGAGCAGTTCTTC.

The chain joins TRBV11-3 to TRBJ2-5; D is unclear. V was clipped by 6 bases and J by 1 base, with 9 bases between them. Per germline, CDR1 SGHNT and CDR2 YENEEA. The CDR3 loop spans 13 amino acids. Here the CDR3 reads CASSKDGQETQYF. CDR3 bases: TGTGCCAGCAGTAAGGACGGCCAAGAGACCCAGTACTTC.

This clone was seen more than once but under ten times. V is TRBV5-6 and J is TRBJ2-1, with 8 positions matching TRBD2. CDR1 and CDR2 from the germline V gene are SGHDT and YYEEEE. The CDR3 covers 15 residues. V dropped 3 bases and J dropped 5; count of bases not matched to a gene: 7. CDR3 nucleotide sequence: TGTGCCAGCAGCTATGGACTAGCTGATAACAATGAGCAGTTCTTC. Translation gives CASSYGLADNNEQFF.

This chain connects TRBV6-6 to TRBJ2-5; 9 positions match TRBD1. CDR1 and CDR2 from the germline V gene are MNHNY and SVGAGI (reference sequence). This CDR3 region has 12 residues. V dropped 11 bases and J dropped 6; count of bases not matched to a gene: 7. CDR3 sequence reads: CAGGQGGKTQYF. The DNA of the CDR3 is TGTGCCGGGGGACAGGGTGGGAAGACCCAGTACTTC.

The chain joins TRBV12-2 to TRBJ2-5. TRBV12-2 is labeled a pseudogene. The CDR3 is 11 residues long. The CDR3 loop is CAKFPQETQYF. DNA for the CDR3: TGTGCGAAATTCCCTCAAGAGACCCAGTACTTC.

The chain uses TRBV6-5 and TRBJ2-1; possibly TRBD2 for D (6 bases). Trimming pared 2 bases from V and 0 bases from J, leaving 11 bases between. Germline values: CDR1 MNHEY, CDR2 SVGAGI. The CDR3 has 16 amino acids. In DNA, the CDR3 is TGTGCCAGCAGTTACCGTCCCGGGAGCTCCTACAATGAGCAGTTCTTC. Translating gives CASSYRPGSSYNEQFF.

The sample holds a few counts of this clone. The chain recombines TRBV9 with TRBJ1-2; D gene uncertain. Germline V gene data show CDR1 as SGDLS and CDR2 as YYNGEE. V lost 2 bases and J 4 bases, leaving 12 bases between the germline ends. The CDR3 consists of 14 residues. The CDR3 nucleotides read TGTGCCAGCAGCGTCCACCCGCGGGCCTATGGCTACACCTTC. Translated, it gives CASSVHPRAYGYTF.

This chain links TRBV25-1 with TRBJ1-2, with a tentative D call TRBD1 (6 bases). V shed 3 bases and J shed 8 bases, with 16 bases lying between them. CDR3 length: 14 residues. Per the germline V gene, CDR1 is MGHDK and CDR2 is SYGVNS. This chain's CDR3 is CASSEGGTTPGYTF. The CDR3 nucleotides read TGTGCCAGCAGTGAGGGGGGGACAACCCCCGGCTACACCTTC.

This clone has only a few counts. The chain has TRBV28 and TRBJ2-7, with D unclear. The CDR3 has 15 residues. V lost 0 bases and J lost 2, with 11 bases in between. CDR1 is MDHEN and CDR2 is SYDVKM in the germline V gene. The CDR3 loop reads CASSLWAPPPYEQYF. DNA of the CDR3: TGTGCCAGCAGTTTATGGGCACCGCCGCCCTACGAGCAGTACTTC.

The chain has TRBV5-6 and TRBJ2-3; D assignment may be TRBD1 or TRBD2 (5 bases each). V was cut by 4 bases and J by 10 bases, with 19 bases left in between. Germline values: CDR1 SGHDT, CDR2 YYEEEE. This CDR3 spans 14 amino acids. The CDR3 DNA reads TGTGCCAGCAGCACCGGGACCACTAACCTCGCGCAGTATTTT. Residues: CASSTGTTNLAQYF.

This clone was detected only a few times. The chain recombines TRBV6-1 with TRBJ2-5; 7 bases align to TRBD1. Germline CDR1 MNHNS, CDR2 SASEGT. The junction had 6 bases not matched to a gene; V was cut back by 5 bases and J by 6 bases. This CDR3 spans 13 amino acids. CDR3 residues: CASSLQGVKTQYF. The CDR3 DNA reads as TGTGCCAGCAGTCTTCAGGGGGTAAAGACCCAGTACTTC.

This clone was seen a handful of times. The chain employs TRBV6-1 and TRBJ2-5; D not resolved. Germline-derived CDR1 and CDR2 are MNHNS and SASEGT. This CDR3 is built from 15 residues. Trimming stripped 2 bases from V and 5 bases from J, with 15 bases between. The CDR3 region is CASSELYGSSETQYF. In DNA, the CDR3 is TGTGCCAGCAGTGAATTGTACGGCTCGTCGGAGACCCAGTACTTC.

The rearrangement links TRBV7-9 to TRBJ2-1; the D gene is possibly TRBD2 (5 bases). The V gene lost 11 bases and the J gene lost 0 bases, with 14 bases spanning the gap. The CDR3 consists of 14 residues. From germline, CDR1 is SEHNR and CDR2 FQNEAQ (reference sequence). In nucleotides, the CDR3 is TGTGCCTACCAGGTGGGGAGCTCCTACAATGAGCAGTTCTTC. Its protein is CAYQVGSSYNEQFF.

This clone was counted a few times. The V call is TRBV28, the J call TRBJ1-2; D gene ambiguous. V lost 6 bases, J lost 4 bases, and 6 bases lay in between. The CDR3 sequence is 11 residues long. Germline lookup yields CDR1 MDHEN and CDR2 SYDVKM. The CDR3 DNA is TGTGCCAGCAGGGCCGGCTATGGCTACACCTTC. Translating it yields CASRAGYGYTF.

In DNA form, the CDR3 reads TGTGCCAGCAGCGTAGTCAGGGATGGAGGTACGCAGTATTTT. Encoded protein: CASSVVRDGGTQYF. This chain connects TRBV9 to TRBJ2-3, with D perhaps assigned TRBD1 or TRBD2 (5 bases each). Per germline, CDR1 SGDLS and CDR2 YYNGEE. The V and J ends lost 0 bases and 8 bases respectively, with 13 bases between them. The length of the CDR3 is 14 residues.

Notes on this clone: Other nucleotide sequences from this sample produce the same CDR3. The V and J genes are TRBV7-6 and TRBJ2-5; no definite D call. With 4 bases removed from V and 5 bases from J, the gap between germline ends came to 5 bases. CDR3 size: 11 residues. Germline assignment: CDR1 SGHVS and CDR2 FNYEAQ. In DNA, the CDR3 is TGTGCCAGCAGCTCGAAGGAGACCCAGTACTTC. It yields the protein CASSSKETQYF.